The entry that follows covers one T cell receptor beta chain sequence. Its antigen is unidentified. The V end lost 0 bases, the J end lost 2 bases, and 17 bases lay between the germline ends. Germline CDR1 reads SGDLS; CDR2 reads YYNGEE. The CDR3 covers 17 residues. This record belongs to a study of shared clonotypes between healthy human individuals. Overall study findings and caveats: Some naive CD4 clonotypes, around 5%, turned up in common across several donors.

Libraries were prepared by immunoSEQ multiplex PCR; TCRdb keeps only in-frame clonotypes and omits some of them. The table records 1 million to 1.3 million clones, about 84% of them present only once. The J gene is TRBJ1-2, the V gene TRBV9; D may be TRBD1 (6 bases). Sequencing was carried out using memory CD4+ T cells from PBMCs. Noted subset: CD45RA-negative fraction. This receptor was taken from a man aged 18 to 30 in good health. Some clones in this sample may be carry-over from other donors' samples. As DNA, the CDR3 is TGTGCCAGCAGCGTAGGGTCAGGGGCCTCGAGAAACTATGGCTACACCTTC. Translation: CASSVGSGASRNYGYTF.